This T cell receptor beta chain is from a study of response to subunit inactivated influenza vaccine. The study, taken as a whole, reports: The authors offered the suggestion that each seasonal influenza vaccination recruits few new T cells.

TCRdb processed the RT-PCR reads anew with MiXCR; each CDR3 protein has one entry. The table records some 300,000 distinct CDR3 sequences, roughly 20% of them present only once. To note about this clonotype: The antigen is not known.

The CDR3 contains 14 residues. V lost 0 bases to trimming and J lost 4 bases, with 7 bases between them. Germline loops: CDR1 MNHEY, CDR2 SVGAGI. The sample was PBMCs from blood, taken about 19 months after vaccination. This chain uses TRBV6-5 with TRBJ1-3; D call uncertain. This receptor was identified in a man aged 50-75 years who received an inactivated influenza vaccine. CDR3 coding DNA: TGTGCCAGCAGTTACTCGGAAGCGGGAAACACCATATATTTT. Translated, it gives CASSYSEAGNTIYF.